Each of the 30 T cell receptor beta chains below was sequenced from the same sample in a study of blood T cells in healthy people across ages (dated by TCRdb to the mid-2010s). Library prep was done by 5' RACE. For sequencing, an Illumina HiSeq 2500 was employed. A second PCR of roughly 7 to 12 cycles was run with a J-beta primer mix and a sample-barcoded 5' primer. TCRdb reprocessing: public reads trimmed at Q25 with fastp, clones called with MiXCR, in-frame beta chains kept. Records with the same CDR3 protein are collapsed into one entry carrying the most frequent genes and DNA. The sample table shows about 640,000 distinct CDR3 sequences, and less than 35% are seen once. 15% to 18% of the sample is in the top ten clones. The sequenced sample consisted of blood. These receptors originate from a woman aged 80 or older in good health.

This clonotype was counted many times. CDR3 DNA: TGTGCCAGCAGCTCCGGGACTAGCGGCCCGATAGAGACCCAGTACTTC. This codes for CASSSGTSGPIETQYF. The rearrangement links TRBV7-2 to TRBJ2-5, with 11 bases identical to TRBD2. V lost 4 bases, J lost 4 bases, and 8 bases stayed unmatched. The germline V gene encodes CDR1 SGHTA and CDR2 FQGNSA. The CDR3 runs to 16 residues.

Points on this clonotype: A much larger clone is a single base away; this may be a read error. The chain combines TRBV20-1 with TRBJ2-5; D possibly corresponds to TRBD1 (7 bases). The CDR3 covers 18 residues. Germline CDR1 reads DFQATT; CDR2 reads SNEGSKA (reference sequence). V lost 3 bases and J lost 11, with 34 bases in between. CDR3 bases: TGCAGTGCTAGCAACCTCCTAGGGGGCGGGGCCCTCAAAAATGAGCAGTACTTC. Amino acid sequence: CSASNLLGGGALKNEQYF.

CDR3 amino acids: CSAARRGGQPQHF. In DNA form, the CDR3 reads TGCAGTGCTGCCAGGAGGGGAGGGCAGCCCCAGCATTTT. The chain recombines TRBV20-1 with TRBJ1-5; possible D gene TRBD1, 5 bases. V lost 5 bases to trimming and J lost 7 bases, with 15 bases between them. There are 13 residues in the CDR3. Per the germline V gene, CDR1 is DFQATT and CDR2 is SNEGSKA (reference sequence).

The sample holds many counts of this clonotype. The V call is TRBV10-3, the J call TRBJ1-2; D ambiguous. This CDR3 comprises 12 residues. Germline assignment: CDR1 ENHRY and CDR2 SYGVKD. The V end was cut by 3 bases, the J end by 3 bases, with 5 bases between. The CDR3 coding sequence is TGTGCCATCAGTGATGGATACTATGGCTACACCTTC. This encodes CAISDGYYGYTF.

This clonotype has at least ten counts. V gene TRBV20-1 combines with J gene TRBJ1-2; D uncertain. Germline CDR1 and CDR2: DFQATT and SNEGSKA (reference sequence). Trimming took 4 bases from V and 4 from J, leaving 10 bases between them. The CDR3 totals 12 residues. Here the CDR3 DNA reads TGCAGTGCTACAGTCGACTCCTATGGCTACACCTTC. Translating gives CSATVDSYGYTF.

Ten or more counts support this clonotype. V is TRBV29-1 and J is TRBJ2-7; 7 bases fit TRBD1. The CDR3 covers 14 residues. CDR1 is SQVTM and CDR2 is ANQGSEA in the germline V gene. Trimming removed 7 bases from V and 3 bases from J; junction bases left unmatched: 12. CDR3 sequence reads: CSARQGPGLYEQYF. CDR3 nucleotides: TGCAGCGCCCGACAGGGTCCGGGCCTCTACGAGCAGTACTTC.

This clonotype has a handful of counts. The chain recombines TRBV12-3 or TRBV12-4 with TRBJ2-7; maybe TRBD2 (5 bases). The CDR3 extends over 13 amino acids. With 6 bases removed from V and 4 bases from J, the gap between germline ends came to 13 bases. The CDR3 DNA is TGTGCCAGCAGATACGGGGTTGGGTACGAGCAGTACTTC. Its protein is CASRYGVGYEQYF.

Many counts were recorded for this clonotype. The V call is TRBV20-1, the J call TRBJ2-7; the D is unclear. The V and J ends lost 0 bases and 2 bases respectively, with 8 bases between them. From germline, CDR1 is DFQATT and CDR2 SNEGSKA (reference sequence). The CDR3 contains 13 residues. CDR3 nucleotide sequence: TGCAGTGCTAGAGACAGCAGAGCCTACGAGCAGTACTTC. This encodes CSARDSRAYEQYF.

In regard to this clonotype: One junction end does not reproduce the germline sequence, and a read error may be involved. The chain links TRBV14 to TRBJ1-6; perhaps TRBD1 as D (6 bases). The length of the CDR3 is 16 residues. Per the germline V gene, CDR1 is SGHDN and CDR2 is FVKESK. The CDR3: CAGSAGGRGYNSPLHF. CDR3 nucleotide sequence: TGTGCCGGCAGCGCCGGGGGCAGGGGATATAATTCACCCCTCCACTTT.

As to this clonotype: This could be a read error, since a much larger clone is one nucleotide away. The J gene is TRBJ2-3, the V gene TRBV9; no reliable D call. V lost 0 bases to trimming and J lost 7 bases, with 9 bases between them. This CDR3 region has 13 residues. Germline V lookup: CDR1 SGDLS, CDR2 YYNGEE. CDR3 in DNA: TGTGCCAGCAGCGTAGATGTCGGCCATACGCAGTATTTT. Residues: CASSVDVGHTQYF.

This clonotype was recorded at least ten times. V and J are TRBV29-1 and TRBJ2-3; 8 bases are a match to TRBD1. J was trimmed by 9 bases and V by 0 bases; bases with no gene match: 8. Germline CDR1 SQVTM, CDR2 ANQGSEA. The CDR3 has 14 amino acids. The CDR3 sequence is CSVEDQGQALTQYF. The CDR3 nucleotides read TGCAGCGTTGAAGATCAGGGACAGGCACTCACGCAGTATTTT.

This clonotype was counted a few times. This rearrangement joins TRBV14 to TRBJ2-4; no clear D. The V end lost 3 bases, the J end lost 2 bases, and 8 bases lay between the germline ends. The CDR3 covers 14 residues. From germline, CDR1 is SGHDN and CDR2 FVKESK. The CDR3 spells CASSHRVPKNIQYF. CDR3 bases: TGTGCCAGCAGCCATCGAGTCCCCAAAAACATTCAGTACTTC.

As regards this clonotype: A much larger clone lies one base from this, so it may be a read error. In nucleotides, the CDR3 is TGTGCCAGCAGCCAAGCCGGGGACAATGAGCAGTACTTC. Translated, it gives CASSQAGDNEQYF. The chain is built from TRBV3-1 and TRBJ2-1; D may be TRBD1 (6 bases). TRBJ2-7 explains the end of the DNA better; the J call may be wrong. From germline, CDR1 is LGHDT and CDR2 YNNKEL (reference sequence). The CDR3 loop spans 13 amino acids.

This clonotype was seen ten or more times. The chain links TRBV9 to TRBJ2-7; D assignment may be TRBD1 or TRBD2 (5 bases each). The CDR3 extends over 15 amino acids. In germline, CDR1 is SGDLS, CDR2 YYNGEE. V was cut by 4 bases and J by 3 bases, with 17 bases left in between. DNA of the CDR3: TGTGCCAGCAGCACAGACGTGGGACGGAGCTACGAGCAGTACTTC. The encoded protein is CASSTDVGRSYEQYF.

This clonotype occurred a few times. V usage is TRBV9 and J usage is TRBJ2-7; 10 bases fit TRBD1. The CDR3 covers 15 residues. The germline CDR1 and CDR2 sequences are SGDLS and YYNGEE. The V segment lost 4 bases and the J segment 5 bases; nucleotides outside the gene matches: 9. The CDR3 coding sequence is TGTGCCAGCAGCCTCAGTTCCGGGACAGGGGACGAGCAGTACTTC. It specifies CASSLSSGTGDEQYF.

This clonotype was counted many times. J is TRBJ2-7 and V is TRBV18, with D perhaps TRBD1 (6 bases). Germline V gives CDR1 KGHSH, CDR2 LQKENI. Trimming cost V 4 bases and J 0 bases, with 13 bases left between them. There are 15 residues in the CDR3. The CDR3, as DNA: TGTGCCAGCTCACAAATGGACAGTTACTCCTACGAGCAGTACTTC. This translates into CASSQMDSYSYEQYF.

This clonotype was seen many times. V usage is TRBV7-2 and J usage is TRBJ2-3; 8 bases match TRBD1. The CDR3 extends over 17 amino acids. Germline values: CDR1 SGHTA, CDR2 FQGNSA. Losses at the gene ends were 3 bases for V and 3 bases for J; bases not matched to a gene: 11. DNA of the CDR3: TGTGCCAGCAGCTTCCAGGGGGCGCGAGGAAGGACAGATACGCAGTATTTT. Translating gives CASSFQGARGRTDTQYF.

Details on this clonotype: A read error may explain this, as a much larger clone is one base away. The J gene is TRBJ2-3, the V gene TRBV20-1; 9 bases are shared with TRBD2. The CDR3 has 15 amino acids. The J segment lost 4 bases and the V segment lost 3 bases, leaving 8 bases of the junction unmatched. CDR1 is DFQATT, CDR2 SNEGSKA, per germline (reference sequence). CDR3 residues: CSASAGGGAADTQYF. In DNA, the CDR3 is TGCAGTGCTAGTGCTGGCGGGGGGGCCGCAGATACGCAGTATTTT.

This clonotype has just one count. This may be a read error: a much more frequent sequence differs by one nucleotide. The genes are TRBV6-5 and TRBJ2-4; 8 bases are a match to TRBD2. TRBJ2-7 matches the DNA end more closely, so the J call is doubtful. CDR3 length: 14 amino acids. CDR1 and CDR2 from the germline V gene are MNHEY and SVGAGI. CDR3 loop: CASNRSGDIYEQYF. The CDR3, as DNA: TGTGCCAGCAATCGTAGCGGGGACATTTACGAGCAGTACTTC.

This clonotype appeared a few times. The chain links TRBV24-1 to TRBJ1-2, with 8 bases fitting TRBD1. This CDR3 is built from 14 residues. The germline gives CDR1 KGHDR, CDR2 SFDVKD. Trimming cost V 4 bases and J 4 bases; bases outside gene matches: 4. CDR3 in amino acids: CATSESGTGYGYTF. Written as DNA, the CDR3 is TGTGCCACCAGTGAGTCCGGGACAGGCTATGGCTACACCTTC.

The chain has TRBV7-3 and TRBJ1-6; no definite D call. Trimming took 2 bases from V and 0 from J, leaving 8 bases between them. Germline loops: CDR1 SGHTA, CDR2 FQGTGA. The CDR3 sequence is 16 residues long. The DNA of the CDR3 is TGTGCCAGCAGCTTACTGGGTAACTCCTATAATTCACCCCTCCACTTT. Protein sequence: CASSLLGNSYNSPLHF.

In the case of this clonotype: This sequence may be a read error, since a much larger clone differs from it by one base. V gene TRBV4-2 combines with J gene TRBJ2-3; D is ambiguous. CDR1 and CDR2 (germline): LGHNA, YNFKEQ. The CDR3 spans 14 residues. CDR3 DNA: TGTGTCAGCAACCCACAAGGCGACACAGATACGCAGTATTTT. Translating it yields CVSNPQGDTDTQYF.

The gene calls are TRBV5-1 and TRBJ1-1; D unresolved. Germline lookup yields CDR1 SGHRS and CDR2 YFSETQ. This CDR3 region has 14 residues. The ends were cut back, 1 base at V and 2 bases at J, with 9 bases in the middle. The CDR3 bases are TGCGCCAGCAGCTTGACCCACAGTAACACTGAAGCTTTCTTT. Amino acid sequence: CASSLTHSNTEAFF.

This clonotype was counted at least ten times. The CDR3 nucleotides are TGTGCCAGCAGCCTGGGACAGGAAGGCTACGAGCAGTACTTC. Translated, it gives CASSLGQEGYEQYF. The gene calls are TRBV3-1 and TRBJ2-7, with 8 bases aligning to TRBD1. The CDR3 runs to 14 residues. Germline values: CDR1 LGHDT, CDR2 YNNKEL (reference sequence). The V segment lost 4 bases and the J segment 3 bases; nucleotides outside the gene matches: 5.

This clonotype was detected once. In DNA, the CDR3 is TGCAGTGCTAGAGTCGGGTTCGGGGCCCAAGAGACCCAGTACTTC. Translating gives CSARVGFGAQETQYF. The chain combines TRBV20-1 with TRBJ2-5, with D possibly being TRBD1 or TRBD2 (5 bases each). Germline CDR1 DFQATT, CDR2 SNEGSKA (reference sequence). V gave up 1 base and J gave up 1 base, with 13 bases separating them. CDR3 length equals 15 residues.

Concerning this clonotype itself: A much larger clone is a single base away; this may be a read error. This sequence joins TRBV12-3 or TRBV12-4 and TRBJ2-3; no clear D gene. This CDR3 comprises 14 residues. CDR3 sequence reads: CASSAGLAPDAQYF. The DNA of the CDR3 is TGTGCCAGCAGTGCCGGATTAGCTCCAGATGCGCAGTATTTT.

This clonotype was seen a few times. This sequence may be a read error, since a much larger clone differs from it by one base. The chain uses TRBV7-9 and TRBJ1-2; weak D call: TRBD1 (6 bases). The germline gives CDR1 SEHNR, CDR2 FQNEAQ (reference sequence). The CDR3 consists of 14 residues. CDR3 protein: CASSSLTGTYGCTF. The CDR3 DNA reads as TGTGCCAGCAGCTCTTTGACAGGCACCTATGGCTGCACCTTC. The entire variable domain, with the rest obtained from reference TRBV7-9 and TRBJ1-2, is as follows: DTGVSQNPRHKITKRGQNVTFRCDPISEHNRLYWYRQTLGQGPEFLTYFQNEAQLEKSRLLSDRFSAERPKGSFSTLEIQRTEQGDSAMYLCASSSLTGTYGCTFGSGTRLTVV.

This clonotype appeared many times. This chain links TRBV5-1 with TRBJ2-3; 9 bases align to TRBD1. The CDR3 spans 15 residues. V gave up 7 bases and J gave up 3 bases; unmatched junction bases: 9. CDR1 is SGHRS, CDR2 YFSETQ, per germline. CDR3 in amino acids: CASGTGTGLTDTQYF. The DNA for the CDR3 is TGCGCCAGCGGAACCGGGACAGGGTTGACAGATACGCAGTATTTT.

The chain has TRBV5-4 and TRBJ2-1, with 10 bases identical to TRBD2. Germline CDR1 reads SGHNT; CDR2 reads YYREEE (reference sequence). V trimming: 0 bases; J trimming: 8 bases; junction bases outside the gene matches: 5. This CDR3 has 15 amino acids. The chain's CDR3 is CASSLDSGGPDEQFF. The CDR3 DNA follows: TGTGCCAGCAGCTTGGATAGCGGGGGGCCGGATGAGCAGTTCTTC. Together with reference TRBV5-4 and TRBJ2-1, the CDR3 gives the full variable domain: ETGVTQSPTHLIKTRGQQVTLRCSSQSGHNTVSWYQQALGQGPQFIFQYYREEENGRGNFPPRFSGLQFPNYSSELNVNALELDDSALYLCASSLDSGGPDEQFFGPGTRLTVL.

This clonotype occurred many times. A clone one base away is much larger, so this may be a read error. This chain uses TRBV5-1 with TRBJ2-5; D not certain. The germline gives CDR1 SGHRS, CDR2 YFSETQ. V lost 0 bases and J lost 11, with 17 bases in between. The CDR3 is 14 amino acids. Here the CDR3 DNA reads TGCGCCAGCAGCTTGGCGGGTGTGATAAATGAGCAGTACTTC. The encoded protein is CASSLAGVINEQYF.